The following is a T cell receptor (beta chain) sequence with its context. Its antigen is currently unknown. Naive CD8 isolation took CD45RO-negative cells positively selected for CCR7 and excluded terminally differentiated effector memory CD45RA+ cells. The source of the sample is a study of shared clonotypes between healthy human individuals. Whole-study results and caveats: Memory subsets had estimated richness that was generally smaller than that of naive subsets.

The CDR3 has 13 residues. Trimming left V 5 bases short and J 8 bases short, with 13 bases between. CDR1 and CDR2 from the germline V gene are SGHNT and YENEEA. Replicate PCRs from sorted subsets contained around 200 ng DNA, which is around 30,000 T cell genomes. This table comes from immunoSEQ multiplex PCR, and its TCRdb copy is limited to in-frame clones, with some not included. The repertoire includes roughly 810,000 clones, about 96% of them detected once, and roughly 0.23% sits in the top ten. The source of this sequence is a man in his thirties or forties in good health. Sequences were obtained from naive CD8+ T cells sorted from blood. V usage is TRBV11-3 and J usage is TRBJ2-1, with D possibly TRBD2 on 5 matching bases. The CDR3 region is CASSPRGVDEQFF. CDR3 DNA sequence: TGTGCCAGCAGCCCCCGGGGTGTAGATGAGCAGTTCTTC.